This TCR beta chain was captured by sequencing in a study of technical replicates of blood from a handful of donors. Sequencing was performed with immunoSEQ multiplex PCR; in TCRdb, only in-frame clones are kept and a portion is missing. Altogether about 53,000 clones are present, about 86% being singletons, with the ten largest covering 5.6%. Germline lookup yields CDR1 SGHTA and CDR2 FQGNSA. CDR3 length: 12 residues. With 2 bases removed from V and 4 bases from J, the gap between germline ends came to 5 bases. Sequencing was carried out using PBMCs. This clonotype was obtained from a human donor in good health. Some clones in this sample may be carry-over from other donors' samples. The rearrangement joins TRBV7-2 to TRBJ1-1; D gene ambiguous. CDR3 DNA: TGTGCCAGCAGCTTAAGCCCCACTGAAGCTTTCTTT. It yields the protein CASSLSPTEAFF.